This T cell receptor (beta chain) appears in the sequencing data of a study of tumor-infiltrating lymphocytes in localized non-small cell lung cancer. Germline assignment: CDR1 SGHDT and CDR2 YYEEEE. The V gene end was trimmed by 0 bases and the J gene end by 6 bases; junction bases not matched to a gene: 6. The CDR3 is 15 amino acids. TCRdb keeps only in-frame clones here, not all; method: immunoSEQ multiplex PCR. The sample shows approximately 12,000 clones, about 66% of them seen only once. The V gene is TRBV5-6, the J gene TRBJ2-5, with 9 bases matching TRBD1. This sequence originates from a human donor with non-small cell lung cancer. Sequenced material: lung tumor tissue. The CDR3 region has the DNA TGTGCCAGCAGCTTGGGCACAGGGGGCCGAAAGACCCAGTACTTC. It encodes CASSLGTGGRKTQYF.